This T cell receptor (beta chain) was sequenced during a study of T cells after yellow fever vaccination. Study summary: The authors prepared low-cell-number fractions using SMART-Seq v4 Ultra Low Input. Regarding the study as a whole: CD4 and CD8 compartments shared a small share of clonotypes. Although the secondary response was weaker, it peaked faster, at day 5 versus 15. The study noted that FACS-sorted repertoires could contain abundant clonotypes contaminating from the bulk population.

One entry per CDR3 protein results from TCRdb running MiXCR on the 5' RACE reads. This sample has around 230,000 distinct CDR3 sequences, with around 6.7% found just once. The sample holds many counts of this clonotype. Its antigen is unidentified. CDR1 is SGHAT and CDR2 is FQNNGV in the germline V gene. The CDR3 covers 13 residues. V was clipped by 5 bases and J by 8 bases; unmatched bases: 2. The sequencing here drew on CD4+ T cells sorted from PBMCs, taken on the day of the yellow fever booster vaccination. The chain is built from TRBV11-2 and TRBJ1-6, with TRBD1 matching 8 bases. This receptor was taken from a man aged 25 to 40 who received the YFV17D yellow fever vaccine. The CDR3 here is CASSTDRDSPLHF. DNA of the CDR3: TGTGCCAGCAGCACGGACAGGGATTCACCCCTCCACTTT.